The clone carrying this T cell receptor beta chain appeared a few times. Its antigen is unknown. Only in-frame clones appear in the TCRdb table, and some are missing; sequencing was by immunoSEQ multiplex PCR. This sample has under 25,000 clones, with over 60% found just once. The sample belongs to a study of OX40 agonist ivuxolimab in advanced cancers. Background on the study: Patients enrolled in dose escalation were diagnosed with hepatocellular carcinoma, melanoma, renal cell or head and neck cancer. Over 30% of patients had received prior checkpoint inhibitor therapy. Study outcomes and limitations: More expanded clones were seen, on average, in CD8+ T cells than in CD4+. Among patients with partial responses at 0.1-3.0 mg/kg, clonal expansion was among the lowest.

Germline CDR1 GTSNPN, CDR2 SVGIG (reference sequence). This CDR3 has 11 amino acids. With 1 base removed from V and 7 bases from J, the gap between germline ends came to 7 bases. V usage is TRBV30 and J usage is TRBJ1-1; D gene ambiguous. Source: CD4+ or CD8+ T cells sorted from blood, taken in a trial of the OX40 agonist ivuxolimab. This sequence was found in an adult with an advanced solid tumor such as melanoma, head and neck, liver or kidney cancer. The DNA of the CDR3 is TGTGCCTGGAGTGGGGCAGTTGAAGCTTTCTTT. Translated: CAWSGAVEAFF.